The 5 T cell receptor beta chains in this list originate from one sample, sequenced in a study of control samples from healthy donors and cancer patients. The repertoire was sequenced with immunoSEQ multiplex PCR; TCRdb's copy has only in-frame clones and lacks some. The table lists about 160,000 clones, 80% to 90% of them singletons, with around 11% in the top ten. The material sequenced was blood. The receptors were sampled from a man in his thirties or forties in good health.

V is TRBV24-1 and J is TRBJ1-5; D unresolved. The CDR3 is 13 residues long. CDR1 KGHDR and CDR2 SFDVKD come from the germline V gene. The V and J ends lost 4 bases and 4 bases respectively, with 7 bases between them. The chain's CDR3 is CATSESGNQPQHF. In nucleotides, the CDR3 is TGTGCCACCAGTGAATCGGGGAATCAGCCCCAGCATTTT.

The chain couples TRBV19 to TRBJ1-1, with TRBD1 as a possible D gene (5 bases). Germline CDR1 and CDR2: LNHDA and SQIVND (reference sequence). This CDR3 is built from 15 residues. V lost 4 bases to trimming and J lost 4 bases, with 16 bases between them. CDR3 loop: CASSRWAERGTEAFF. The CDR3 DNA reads TGTGCCAGTAGTAGATGGGCAGAGAGGGGCACTGAAGCTTTCTTT.

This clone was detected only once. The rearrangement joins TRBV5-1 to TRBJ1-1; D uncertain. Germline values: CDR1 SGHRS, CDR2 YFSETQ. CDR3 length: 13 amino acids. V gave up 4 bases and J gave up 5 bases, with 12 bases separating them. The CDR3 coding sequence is TGCGCCAGCAGCCAGGACTGGGTGACTGAAGCTTTCTTT. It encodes CASSQDWVTEAFF. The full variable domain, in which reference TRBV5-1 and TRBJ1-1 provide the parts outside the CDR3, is KAGVTQTPRYLIKTRGQQVTLSCSPISGHRSVSWYQQTPGQGLQFLFEYFSETQRNKGNFPGRFSGRQFSNSRSEMNVSTLELGDSALYLCASSQDWVTEAFFGQGTRLTVV.

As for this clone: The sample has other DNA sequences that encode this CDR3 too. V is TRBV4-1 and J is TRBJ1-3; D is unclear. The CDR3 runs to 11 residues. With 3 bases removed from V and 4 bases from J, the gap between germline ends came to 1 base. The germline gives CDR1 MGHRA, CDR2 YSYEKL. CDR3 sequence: CASSQGNTIYF. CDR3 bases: TGCGCCAGCAGCCAGGGAAACACCATATATTTT.

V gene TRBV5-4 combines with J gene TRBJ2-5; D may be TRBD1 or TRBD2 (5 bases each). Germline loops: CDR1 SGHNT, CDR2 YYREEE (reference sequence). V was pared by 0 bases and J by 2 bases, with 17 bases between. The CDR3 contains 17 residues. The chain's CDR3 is CASSLGGETGIQETQYF. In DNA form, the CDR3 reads TGTGCCAGCAGCTTGGGGGGCGAAACCGGGATTCAAGAGACCCAGTACTTC.